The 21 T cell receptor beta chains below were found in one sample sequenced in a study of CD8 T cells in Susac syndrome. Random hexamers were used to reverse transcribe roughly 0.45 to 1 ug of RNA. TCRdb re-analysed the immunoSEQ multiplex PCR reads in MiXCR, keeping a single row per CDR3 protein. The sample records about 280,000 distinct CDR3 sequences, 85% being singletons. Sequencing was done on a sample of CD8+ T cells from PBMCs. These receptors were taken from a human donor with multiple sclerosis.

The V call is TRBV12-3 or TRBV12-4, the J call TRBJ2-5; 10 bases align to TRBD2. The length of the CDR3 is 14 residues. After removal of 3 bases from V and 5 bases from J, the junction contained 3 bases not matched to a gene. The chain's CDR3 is CASSLLAGVETQYF. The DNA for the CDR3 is TGTGCCAGCAGTTTGCTAGCGGGAGTCGAGACCCAGTACTTC.

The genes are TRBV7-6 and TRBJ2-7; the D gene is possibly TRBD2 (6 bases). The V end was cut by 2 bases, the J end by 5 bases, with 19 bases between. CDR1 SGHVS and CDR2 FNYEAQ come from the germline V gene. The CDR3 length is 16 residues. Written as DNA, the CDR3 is TGTGCCAGCAGCTTAAGGTGGGCCGGGAGTGAAGACGAGCAGTACTTC. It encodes CASSLRWAGSEDEQYF.

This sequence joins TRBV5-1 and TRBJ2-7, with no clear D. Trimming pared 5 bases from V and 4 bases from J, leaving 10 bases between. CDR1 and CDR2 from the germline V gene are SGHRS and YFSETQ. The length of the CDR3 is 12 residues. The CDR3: CASRAETYEQYF. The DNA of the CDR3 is TGCGCCAGCAGGGCGGAGACTTACGAGCAGTACTTC.

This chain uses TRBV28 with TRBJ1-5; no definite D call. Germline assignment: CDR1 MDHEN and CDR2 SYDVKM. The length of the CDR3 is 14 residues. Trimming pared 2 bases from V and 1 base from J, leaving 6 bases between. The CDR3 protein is CASSLLRSNQPQHF. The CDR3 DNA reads TGTGCCAGCAGTTTACTAAGAAGCAATCAGCCCCAGCATTTT.

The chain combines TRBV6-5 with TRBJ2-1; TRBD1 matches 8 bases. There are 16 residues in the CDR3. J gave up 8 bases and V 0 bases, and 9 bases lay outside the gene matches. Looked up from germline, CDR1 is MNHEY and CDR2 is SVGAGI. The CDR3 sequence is CASSYSTGERGYEQFF. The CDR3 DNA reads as TGTGCCAGCAGTTACTCGACAGGGGAGAGAGGGTATGAGCAGTTCTTC.

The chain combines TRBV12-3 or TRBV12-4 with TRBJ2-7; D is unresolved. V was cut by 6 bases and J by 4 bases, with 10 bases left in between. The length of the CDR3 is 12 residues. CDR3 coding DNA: TGTGCCAGCAGAGGCTTGTGGTACGAGCAGTACTTC. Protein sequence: CASRGLWYEQYF.

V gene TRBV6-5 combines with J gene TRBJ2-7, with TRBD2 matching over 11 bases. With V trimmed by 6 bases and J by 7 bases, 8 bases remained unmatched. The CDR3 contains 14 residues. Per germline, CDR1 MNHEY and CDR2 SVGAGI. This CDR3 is CASRLAGGPGEQYF. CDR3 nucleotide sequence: TGTGCCAGCAGATTAGCGGGAGGGCCTGGGGAGCAGTACTTC.

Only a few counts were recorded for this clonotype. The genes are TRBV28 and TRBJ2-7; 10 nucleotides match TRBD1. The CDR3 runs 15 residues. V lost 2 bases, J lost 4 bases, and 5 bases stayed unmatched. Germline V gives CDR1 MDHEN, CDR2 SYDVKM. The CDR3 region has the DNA TGTGCCAGCAGTTTAGGGGACAGGGGAACGTACGAGCAGTACTTC. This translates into CASSLGDRGTYEQYF.

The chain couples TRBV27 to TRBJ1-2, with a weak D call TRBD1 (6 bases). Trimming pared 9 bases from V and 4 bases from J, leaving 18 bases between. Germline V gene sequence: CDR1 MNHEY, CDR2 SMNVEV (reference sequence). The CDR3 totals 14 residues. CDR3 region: CARGRTEESYGYTF. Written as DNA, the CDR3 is TGTGCCAGGGGTAGGACAGAGGAAAGCTATGGCTACACCTTC.

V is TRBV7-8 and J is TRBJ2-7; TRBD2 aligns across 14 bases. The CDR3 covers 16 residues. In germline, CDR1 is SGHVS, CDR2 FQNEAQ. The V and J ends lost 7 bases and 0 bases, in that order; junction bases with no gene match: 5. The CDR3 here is CASTRLAGGSSYEQYF. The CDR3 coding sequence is TGTGCCAGCACCAGACTAGCGGGAGGGAGCTCCTACGAGCAGTACTTC.

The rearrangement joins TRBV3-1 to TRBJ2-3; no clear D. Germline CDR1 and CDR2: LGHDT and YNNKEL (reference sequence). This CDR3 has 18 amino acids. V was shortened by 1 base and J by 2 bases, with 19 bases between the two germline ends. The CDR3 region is CASSQGATRPKPTDTQYF. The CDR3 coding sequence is TGTGCCAGCAGCCAAGGCGCTACAAGACCCAAACCCACAGATACGCAGTATTTT.

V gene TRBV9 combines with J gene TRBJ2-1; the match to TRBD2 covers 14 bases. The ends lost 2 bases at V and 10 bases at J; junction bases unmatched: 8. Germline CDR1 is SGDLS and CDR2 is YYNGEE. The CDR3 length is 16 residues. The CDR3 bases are TGTGCCAGCAGCGTCGACCGGACTAGCGGGAGGAAAGAGCAGTTCTTC. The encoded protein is CASSVDRTSGRKEQFF.

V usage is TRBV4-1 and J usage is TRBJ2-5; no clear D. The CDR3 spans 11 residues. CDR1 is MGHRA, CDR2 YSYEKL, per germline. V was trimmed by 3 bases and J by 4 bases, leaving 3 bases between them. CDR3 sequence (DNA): TGCGCCAGCAGCCACCGAGAGACCCAGTACTTC. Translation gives CASSHRETQYF.

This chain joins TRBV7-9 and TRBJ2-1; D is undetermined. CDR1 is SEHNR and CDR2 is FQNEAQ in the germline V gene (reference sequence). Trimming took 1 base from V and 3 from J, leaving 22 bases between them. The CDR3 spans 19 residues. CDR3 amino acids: CASSLGKGRVTPRYNEQFF. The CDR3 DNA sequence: TGTGCCAGCAGCTTAGGAAAAGGTAGGGTTACTCCCCGCTACAATGAGCAGTTCTTC.

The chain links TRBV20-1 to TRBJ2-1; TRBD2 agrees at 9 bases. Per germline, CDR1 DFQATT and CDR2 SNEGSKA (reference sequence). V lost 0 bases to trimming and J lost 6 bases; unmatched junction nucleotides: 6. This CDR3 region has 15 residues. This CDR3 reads CSARDQGREGNEQFF. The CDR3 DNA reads TGCAGTGCTAGAGATCAGGGGCGGGAGGGCAATGAGCAGTTCTTC.

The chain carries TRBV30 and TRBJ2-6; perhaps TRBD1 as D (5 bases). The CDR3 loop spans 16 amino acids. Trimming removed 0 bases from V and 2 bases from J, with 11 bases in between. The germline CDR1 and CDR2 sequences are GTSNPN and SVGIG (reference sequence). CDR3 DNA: TGTGCCTGGAGTGTACCTTTGGGGCCTGGGGCCAACGTCCTGACTTTC. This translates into CAWSVPLGPGANVLTF.

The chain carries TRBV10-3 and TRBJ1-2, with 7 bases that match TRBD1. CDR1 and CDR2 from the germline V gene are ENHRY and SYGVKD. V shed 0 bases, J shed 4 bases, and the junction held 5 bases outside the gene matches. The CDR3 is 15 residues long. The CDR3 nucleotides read TGTGCCATCAGTGAGTCTGGAGGGGGCATCTATGGCTACACCTTC. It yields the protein CAISESGGGIYGYTF.

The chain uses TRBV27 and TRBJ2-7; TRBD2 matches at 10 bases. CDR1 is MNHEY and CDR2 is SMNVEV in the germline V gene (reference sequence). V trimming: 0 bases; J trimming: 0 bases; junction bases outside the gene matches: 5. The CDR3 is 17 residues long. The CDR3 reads CASSLSGTSAFSYEQYF. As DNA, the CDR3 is TGTGCCAGCAGTTTATCAGGGACTAGCGCCTTCTCCTACGAGCAGTACTTC.

CDR3 bases: TGTGCCAGCAGTTTAGCGAACAATCAGCCCCAGCATTTT. Its translation: CASSLANNQPQHF. The gene calls are TRBV27 and TRBJ1-5; D unresolved. The CDR3 runs to 13 residues. V was trimmed by 2 bases and J by 3 bases, leaving 5 bases between them. CDR1 is MNHEY, CDR2 SMNVEV, per germline (reference sequence).

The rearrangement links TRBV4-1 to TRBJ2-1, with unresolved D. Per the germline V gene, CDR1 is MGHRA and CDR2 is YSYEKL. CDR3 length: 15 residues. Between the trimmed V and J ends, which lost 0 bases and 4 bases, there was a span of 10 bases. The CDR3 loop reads CASSQDPSSYNEQFF. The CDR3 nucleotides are TGCGCCAGCAGCCAAGATCCCTCGAGTTACAATGAGCAGTTCTTC.

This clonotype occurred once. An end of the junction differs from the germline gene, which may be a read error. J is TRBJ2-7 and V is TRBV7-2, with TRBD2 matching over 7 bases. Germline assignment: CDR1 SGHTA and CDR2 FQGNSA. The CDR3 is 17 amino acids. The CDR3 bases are TGTGCCAGCAGCGCCAACCCATCGAGGGAGGGCCCAAACGAGCGGTACTTC. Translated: CASSANPSREGPNERYF. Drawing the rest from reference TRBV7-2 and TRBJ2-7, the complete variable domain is GAGVSQSPSNKVTEKGKDVELRCDPISGHTALYWYRQSLGQGLEFLIYFQGNSAPDKSGLPSDRFSAERTGGSVSTLTIQRTQQEDSAVYLCASSANPSREGPNERYFGPGTRLTVT.